This T cell receptor (beta chain) was profiled in a study of immune evolution from preneoplasia to lung adenocarcinoma. Turning to the study itself: HLA loss of heterozygosity: roughly 6.6% AIS, about 15% MIA, approximately 35% ADC, none AAH. Study results and limitations: Top clone share appeared to fall from AAH through AIS, MIA, adenocarcinoma. Later-stage lesions appeared to have more T cells, more diversity, less clonality.

The data were produced by immunoSEQ multiplex PCR, yet TCRdb's version contains in-frame clones alone and is incomplete. The sample carries 9,000 to 10,000 clones, around 87% recorded once. Worth noting for this clone: Its antigen remains unknown.

Premalignant or tumor cells were enriched by macro-dissection after pathologic assessment. CDR3 length: 12 amino acids. Per the germline V gene, CDR1 is GTSNPN and CDR2 is SVGIG (reference sequence). Trimming cost V 0 bases and J 5 bases, with 5 bases left between them. This chain joins TRBV30 and TRBJ1-5; D call uncertain. The source is a person aged 70 to 79 with invasive lung adenocarcinoma. The sample comprised FFPE invasive lung adenocarcinoma tissue. The CDR3 loop reads CAWSVSDQPQHF. The CDR3 region has the DNA TGTGCCTGGAGTGTAAGCGATCAGCCCCAGCATTTT.